These 27 T cell receptor beta chains share one sample of origin, sequenced in a study of T-cell reconstitution after alpha-beta-depleted transplantation in children. Researchers prepared the TCRbeta library using unique molecular identifiers, the study reports. TCRdb called the PCR reads again in MiXCR, with one record for every CDR3 protein. The sample includes hundreds of thousands of distinct CDR3 sequences, 10% of them seen just once. This specimen was PBMCs from the stem cell graft donor, taken from the stem cell graft. The receptors come from a human donor who donated a stem cell graft to a child with acute myeloid leukemia.

This chain joins TRBV11-2 and TRBJ2-5; D not resolved. V lost 3 bases, J lost 3 bases, and 5 bases lay in between. The CDR3 consists of 12 residues. Per the germline V gene, CDR1 is SGHAT and CDR2 is FQNNGV. The CDR3 region has the DNA TGTGCCAGCAGCTTGTTAGAAGAGACCCAGTACTTC. Its translation: CASSLLEETQYF. The full variable domain, in which reference TRBV11-2 and TRBJ2-5 provide the parts outside the CDR3, is EAGVAQSPRYKIIEKRQSVAFWCNPISGHATLYWYQQILGQGPKLLIQFQNNGVVDDSQLPKDRFSAERLKGVDSTLKIQPAKLEDSAVYLCASSLLEETQYFGPGTRLLVL.

In regard to this clonotype: The conserved closing phenylalanine or tryptophan is absent in this CDR3, likely reflecting a read error. This chain links TRBV15 with TRBJ1-4, with D possibly being TRBD1 (5 bases). The germline CDR1 and CDR2 sequences are LNHNV and YYDKDF (reference sequence). The CDR3 is 15 residues long. In DNA, the CDR3 is TGTGCGGCAAGCTGGGGGGGAGCAACTAATGAAAAACTGTTTTAT. As protein: CAASWGGATNEKLFY.

This chain joins TRBV3-1 and TRBJ1-4; D perhaps matches TRBD1 (6 bases). CDR3 length: 16 residues. The V gene lost 2 bases and the J gene lost 8 bases, with 18 bases spanning the gap. Germline CDR1 and CDR2: LGHDT and YNNKEL (reference sequence). CDR3 DNA sequence: TGTGCCAGCAGCCAAATTGGGACAAACAAGCAGGAAAAACTGTTTTTT. This encodes CASSQIGTNKQEKLFF.

The chain recombines TRBV20-1 with TRBJ2-1, with 16 nucleotides matching TRBD2. The CDR3 has 19 amino acids. The germline V gene has CDR1 DFQATT and CDR2 SNEGSKA (reference sequence). The V gene end was trimmed by 4 bases and the J gene end by 7 bases; junction bases not matched to a gene: 16. The CDR3, as DNA: TGCAGTGCTACGCGTTTGAATCCCGGGACTAGCGGGAGGGCGAATGAGCAGTTCTTC. Protein product: CSATRLNPGTSGRANEQFF.

There are many counts of this clonotype. V gene TRBV15 combines with J gene TRBJ2-1; 8 positions agree with TRBD1. CDR3 size: 18 residues. Germline CDR1 is LNHNV and CDR2 is YYDKDF (reference sequence). J gave up 2 bases and V 3 bases, and 12 bases lay outside the gene matches. The CDR3 DNA is TGTGCCACCAGCAGGAGCCGTACCGGGACAGGTCCCTACAATGAGCAGTTCTTC. Its translation is CATSRSRTGTGPYNEQFF.

V gene TRBV30 combines with J gene TRBJ2-2; no firm D call. CDR1 and CDR2 (germline): GTSNPN, SVGIG (reference sequence). This CDR3 is built from 15 residues. The V and J ends lost 1 base and 6 bases respectively, with 15 bases between them. The CDR3 sequence: CAWSAPSLVAGELFF. Written as DNA, the CDR3 is TGTGCCTGGAGTGCCCCTTCCCTAGTGGCCGGGGAGCTGTTTTTT.

This clonotype came up many times. This chain joins TRBV20-1 and TRBJ2-7; either TRBD1 or TRBD2 may supply D (5 bases each). Germline CDR1 and CDR2: DFQATT and SNEGSKA (reference sequence). There are 15 residues in the CDR3. With 0 bases removed from V and 3 bases from J, the gap between germline ends came to 15 bases. The CDR3 sequence: CSARDRLGGVYEQYF. The CDR3 DNA sequence: TGCAGTGCTAGAGATCGACTTGGGGGAGTCTACGAGCAGTACTTC.

This clonotype appeared a few times. The chain employs TRBV7-8 and TRBJ1-5, with D perhaps TRBD1 (6 bases). The V and J ends lost 3 bases and 5 bases respectively, with 11 bases between them. Germline V lookup: CDR1 SGHVS, CDR2 FQNEAQ. The CDR3 runs to 14 residues. CDR3 in amino acids: CASSFGGPYQPQHF. The CDR3 bases are TGTGCCAGCAGCTTTGGGGGGCCCTATCAGCCCCAGCATTTT.

This chain links TRBV5-1 with TRBJ1-1; D is ambiguous. CDR1 and CDR2 from the germline V gene are SGHRS and YFSETQ. Trimming stripped 0 bases from V and 5 bases from J, with 17 bases between. The CDR3 has 16 residues. CDR3 coding DNA: TGCGCCAGCAGCTTGGGTGCAGGTAGGCATGAGACTGAAGCTTTCTTT. Its protein is CASSLGAGRHETEAFF.

As regards this clonotype: The CDR3 end shows no conserved phenylalanine or tryptophan, and so a read error is likely. The gene calls are TRBV30 and TRBJ2-5, with D possibly being TRBD1 (6 bases). This CDR3 is built from 13 residues. CDR1 and CDR2 from the germline V gene are GTSNPN and SVGIG (reference sequence). Deletions cut 0 bases from V and 4 bases from J, with 9 bases between. Here the CDR3 DNA reads TGTGCCTGGAGTGTACAGGGAAGAGAGACCCAGTACTAC. Amino acid sequence: CAWSVQGRETQYY.

This clonotype was seen only a few times. The V call is TRBV29-1, the J call TRBJ1-2; TRBD1 aligns across 7 bases. J was trimmed by 4 bases and V by 5 bases; bases with no gene match: 7. CDR3 size: 13 residues. Germline V gene lookup returns CDR1 SQVTM and CDR2 ANQGSEA. The CDR3 nucleotides are TGCAGCGTTAGAACCACAGGGGCCTATGGCTACACCTTC. Protein: CSVRTTGAYGYTF.

As for this clonotype: An end of the junction differs from the germline gene, which may be a read error. The chain couples TRBV29-1 to TRBJ1-4; D is undetermined. CDR3 length: 12 residues. Germline CDR1 and CDR2: SQVTM and ANQGSEA. The CDR3 loop is CSVGWKGEKLIF. CDR3 nucleotide sequence: TGCAGCGTTGGGTGGAAGGGTGAAAAACTGATTTTT. Looking up the rest from reference TRBV29-1 and TRBJ1-4 gives the full variable domain: SAVISQKPSRDICQRGTSLTIQCQVDSQVTMMFWYRQQPGQSLTLIATANQGSEATYESGFVIDKFPISRPNLTFSTLTVSNMSPEDSSIYLCSVGWKGEKLIFGSGTQLSVL.

The CDR3 region is CASRPLAGTNTGELFF. The CDR3 coding sequence is TGTGCCAGCAGACCTCTAGCGGGTACGAACACCGGGGAGCTGTTTTTT. V and J are TRBV7-6 and TRBJ2-2; TRBD2 agrees at 8 bases. The CDR3 spans 16 residues. Germline V gives CDR1 SGHVS, CDR2 FNYEAQ. V shed 6 bases, J shed 0 bases, and the junction held 6 bases outside the gene matches.

The genes are TRBV18 and TRBJ2-1; 7 bases line up with TRBD2. The CDR3 consists of 15 residues. Germline-derived CDR1 and CDR2 are KGHSH and LQKENI. With 3 bases clipped from V and 6 bases from J, the junction kept 8 bases outside the gene matches. Here the CDR3 DNA reads TGTGCCAGCTCACCTATCGGCGGGAGACTCAATGAGCAGTTCTTC. This gives the protein CASSPIGGRLNEQFF.

This clonotype was seen ten or more times. V usage is TRBV7-8 and J usage is TRBJ2-7, with 9 bases identical to TRBD1. The germline V gene has CDR1 SGHVS and CDR2 FQNEAQ. The CDR3 contains 13 residues. The ends lost 8 bases at V and 4 bases at J; junction bases unmatched: 6. CDR3 nucleotides: TGTGCCAGCGGAACAGGGGGCCCGTACGAGCAGTACTTC. It is translated as CASGTGGPYEQYF.

The V call is TRBV11-2, the J call TRBJ1-4; D unclear. The germline gives CDR1 SGHAT, CDR2 FQNNGV. Trimming left V 7 bases short and J 2 bases short, with 23 bases between. The CDR3 consists of 18 residues. The CDR3, as DNA: TGTGCCAGCACCCCCCGGGAAGGGCCCCTCGGGACTAATGAAAAACTGTTTTTT. Protein sequence: CASTPREGPLGTNEKLFF. Combining the CDR3 with reference TRBV11-2 and TRBJ1-4 gives the whole variable domain EAGVAQSPRYKIIEKRQSVAFWCNPISGHATLYWYQQILGQGPKLLIQFQNNGVVDDSQLPKDRFSAERLKGVDSTLKIQPAKLEDSAVYLCASTPREGPLGTNEKLFFGSGTQLSVL.

The chain is built from TRBV4-3 and TRBJ2-7; 8 nucleotides match TRBD2. V trimming: 1 base; J trimming: 0 bases; junction bases outside the gene matches: 5. The CDR3 is 16 amino acids. CDR1 and CDR2 from the germline V gene are LGHNA and YSLEER. The CDR3, as DNA: TGCGCCAGCAGCCAAGCCCAGCGGGAGCCCTCCTACGAGCAGTACTTC. Protein product: CASSQAQREPSYEQYF.

This clonotype came up a few times. The chain has TRBV5-6 and TRBJ1-1; no clear D gene. Germline V gene lookup returns CDR1 SGHDT and CDR2 YYEEEE. V was pared by 1 base and J by 5 bases, with 9 bases between. The CDR3 spans 13 residues. CDR3 residues: CASSLRPGTEAFF. In nucleotides, the CDR3 is TGTGCCAGCAGCTTGCGACCCGGGACTGAAGCTTTCTTT. Supplemented by reference TRBV5-6 and TRBJ1-1, the full variable domain reads DAGVTQSPTHLIKTRGQQVTLRCSPKSGHDTVSWYQQALGQGPQFIFQYYEEEERQRGNFPDRFSGHQFPNYSSELNVNALLLGDSALYLCASSLRPGTEAFFGQGTRLTVV.

This clonotype was recorded a few times. The chain joins TRBV2 to TRBJ2-7, with 7 positions matching TRBD2. J was trimmed by 0 bases and V by 6 bases; bases with no gene match: 11. The CDR3 has 16 amino acids. Per the germline V gene, CDR1 is SNHLY and CDR2 is FYNNEI. CDR3 region: CASSRSSGSSSYEQYF. DNA of the CDR3: TGTGCCAGCAGCCGATCTAGCGGCAGTAGCTCCTACGAGCAGTACTTC.

This clonotype was counted between two and nine times. The V gene is TRBV20-1, the J gene TRBJ1-5, with TRBD1 as a possible D gene (6 bases). CDR3 length: 15 amino acids. V lost 7 bases, J lost 2 bases, and 18 bases lay in between. Germline V lookup: CDR1 DFQATT, CDR2 SNEGSKA (reference sequence). The CDR3 loop reads CSVSRGQVGNQPQHF. Here the CDR3 DNA reads TGCAGTGTATCCCGGGGGCAAGTTGGCAATCAGCCCCAGCATTTT.

The V gene is TRBV10-3, the J gene TRBJ1-4; weak D call: TRBD1 (5 bases). The ends were cut back, 11 bases at V and 5 bases at J, with 24 bases in the middle. In germline, CDR1 is ENHRY, CDR2 SYGVKD. This CDR3 has 16 amino acids. The CDR3 region is CAARGRWGNENEKLFF. DNA of the CDR3: TGTGCCGCGCGGGGGAGGTGGGGGAATGAGAATGAAAAACTGTTTTTT.

This clonotype was counted a few times. The chain joins TRBV4-3 to TRBJ2-7; D might be TRBD2 (7 bases). Trimming took off 0 bases at V and 6 bases at J, with 24 bases between the two ends. Germline CDR1 reads LGHNA; CDR2 reads YSLEER. The length of the CDR3 is 18 residues. This chain's CDR3 is CASSQDAPGDYPPSEQYF. The CDR3 DNA reads TGCGCCAGCAGCCAAGACGCGCCAGGGGACTACCCCCCCTCCGAGCAGTACTTC.

This sequence joins TRBV20-1 and TRBJ2-5; D is possibly TRBD2 (6 bases). The germline V gene encodes CDR1 DFQATT and CDR2 SNEGSKA (reference sequence). The CDR3 consists of 13 residues. The V end was cut by 1 base, the J end by 5 bases, with 11 bases between. CDR3 sequence (DNA): TGCAGTGCTAGAGCCGAGGGGAGGGAGACCCAGTACTTC. Residues: CSARAEGRETQYF.

The chain joins TRBV6-2 or TRBV6-3 to TRBJ2-7; 8 bases are shared with TRBD2. CDR3 length: 15 amino acids. CDR1 is MNHEY, CDR2 SVGEGT, per germline. J gave up 7 bases and V 7 bases, and 15 bases lay outside the gene matches. Here the CDR3 DNA reads TGTGCCAGCATTGGTCGAGGTAGCGGGATCTTTGAGCAGTACTTC. Its translation is CASIGRGSGIFEQYF.

This chain links TRBV7-3 with TRBJ2-2; tentatively, D is TRBD2 (5 bases). The CDR3 runs 15 residues. V lost 5 bases and J lost 6, with 16 bases in between. Germline values: CDR1 SGHTA, CDR2 FQGTGA. The CDR3, as DNA: TGTGCCAGCAGCCCACTAGGAGCCAGCCCCGGGGAGCTGTTTTTT. Translating it yields CASSPLGASPGELFF.

This clonotype was recorded at least ten times. The gene calls are TRBV3-1 and TRBJ2-7, with TRBD2 as a possible D gene (6 bases). The CDR3 length is 14 residues. Germline values: CDR1 LGHDT, CDR2 YNNKEL (reference sequence). V shed 4 bases and J shed 0 bases, with 10 bases lying between them. The chain's CDR3 is CASSPPGSSYEQYF. CDR3 DNA sequence: TGTGCCAGCAGCCCACCCGGGAGCTCCTACGAGCAGTACTTC.

This sequence joins TRBV13 and TRBJ2-1; D may be TRBD2 (6 bases). CDR1 and CDR2 (germline): PRHDT, FYEKMQ (reference sequence). The CDR3 sequence is 19 residues long. The germline V and J ends were trimmed by 1 base and 0 bases, with 19 bases remaining between them. The CDR3 bases are TGTGCCAGCAGCTTAGAAAATAGACTAGGACCCACCTCCTACAATGAGCAGTTCTTC. This encodes CASSLENRLGPTSYNEQFF.